This TCR beta chain was sequenced for a study of beta chain features in type 1 diabetes. About 110 mL of blood, on average, came from one heparinised draw per donor. A sort by CD45RO/CCR7/CD25/CD127/CD95/CD27 yielded CD4+ naive, central memory, regulatory and stem cell-like memory cells. The CDR3 has 11 amino acids. The germline V and J ends were trimmed by 0 bases and 4 bases, with 3 bases remaining between them. The germline V gene encodes CDR1 GTSNPN and CDR2 SVGIG (reference sequence). Investigators reverse transcribed all isolated RNA, so they sequenced expressed TCRB transcripts. Method: immunoSEQ multiplex PCR; TCRdb's copy keeps in-frame clones and lacks some. In the table there are roughly 240,000 clones, under 70% of which are singletons. On this clone: Its antigen is as yet unknown. Within the sample, other DNA sequences also encode this same CDR3.

Study conclusions and caveats: A greater similarity of naive, central memory and Treg TCRB repertoires was seen among patients than among healthy donors. It was not settled here whether HLA type affects TCRB rearrangement.

The receptor's source is a man aged 25 to 40 in good health. The sequencing input was naive CD4+ T cells from blood. This chain links TRBV30 with TRBJ2-5; D not resolved. The CDR3 loop is CAWSVAETQYF. Here the CDR3 DNA reads TGTGCCTGGAGTGTTGCAGAGACCCAGTACTTC.